The clone carrying this T cell receptor (beta chain) was seen a handful of times. Antigen: not known. This sample is drawn from a study of blood T cells in healthy people across ages. Germline CDR1 is MNHNS and CDR2 is SASEGT. This CDR3 comprises 15 residues. Primed by a sample-barcoded 5' primer and a J-beta primer mix, a second PCR proceeded for about 6 to 12 cycles. Each cDNA molecule was tagged by a template-switch adaptor that had 12 random nucleotides. TCRdb reprocessed the 5' RACE reads with MiXCR, giving one entry per CDR3 protein. The sample contains more than 650,000 distinct CDR3 sequences, about 24% of which appear only once. Study observations and caveats: Roughly linearly, TCR beta diversity per million T cells fell as age increased. Percentage of naive T cells showed a strong correlation with TCR beta diversity.

The sequenced sample consisted of blood. The chain employs TRBV6-1 and TRBJ2-1, with 8 bases that match TRBD1. The J call may be wrong; the DNA end is better matched by TRBJ2-7. The TCR comes from a man aged 65 to 85 in good health. DNA of the CDR3: TGTGCCAGCAGTGAAGGGCGCCAGGGGGCTTCCGAGCAGTACTTC. Protein product: CASSEGRQGASEQYF.